Described below is a single T cell receptor beta chain sequence and its context. What it binds is unknown. Sequenced by immunoSEQ multiplex PCR; TCRdb stores in-frame clones only, minus some. This sample yields millions of clones, of which roughly 94% are seen a single time; 0.13% belongs to the top ten. CDR1 is MNHEY and CDR2 is SVGAGI in the germline V gene. The length of the CDR3 is 15 residues. The J segment lost 3 bases and the V segment lost 2 bases, leaving 6 bases of the junction unmatched. CD45RA-negative memory and CD45RA+ naive subsets were split from the CD4+ cells. This record belongs to a study of shared clonotypes between healthy human individuals. Points from the study as a whole: For naive CD4 cells, around 5% of clonotypes were shared across a handful of donors. On the whole, naive subsets had larger estimated richness than memory subsets had.

The chain links TRBV6-5 to TRBJ1-1; TRBD1 agrees at 7 bases. The receptor's source is a man aged 18 to 30 in good health. Sequenced sample: naive CD4+ T cells sorted from blood. Subset of the sample: CD45RA+ positively selected. The CDR3 sequence: CASSYAYRGDTEAFF. In DNA form, the CDR3 reads TGTGCCAGCAGTTACGCGTACAGGGGCGACACTGAAGCTTTCTTT.